These 25 T cell receptor beta chains share one sample of origin, sequenced in a study of blood T cell repertoires in COVID-19. Produced via immunoSEQ multiplex PCR; TCRdb's table is partial and in-frame only. The table shows nearly 110,000 clones, with roughly 90% occurring only once. The sample was peripheral blood. Receptors were obtained from a man aged 35 to 55 with active or convalescent COVID-19.

This clone was seen more than once but under ten times. The chain carries TRBV19 and TRBJ2-7, with 12 bases fitting TRBD2. The V gene's germline CDR1 is LNHDA and CDR2 SQIVND (reference sequence). Trimming took 4 bases from V and 1 from J; bases not matched to a gene: 2. This CDR3 region has 15 residues. CDR3 protein: CASSSLAGGSYEQYF. The CDR3 coding sequence is TGTGCCAGTAGTAGCCTAGCGGGAGGGTCCTACGAGCAGTACTTC.

This clone occurred a few times. The chain employs TRBV12-5 and TRBJ1-1, with a possible D match to TRBD1 (5 bases). The CDR3 is 13 residues long. The ends were cut back, 4 bases at V and 4 bases at J, with 10 bases in the middle. Germline CDR1 and CDR2: LGHNT and FRNRAP. DNA for the CDR3: TGTGCTAGTGGTTCTGGGAGGGGCACTGAAGCTTTCTTT. This sequence encodes CASGSGRGTEAFF. The variable domain in full, completed from reference TRBV12-5 and TRBJ1-1, reads DARVTQTPRHKVTEMGQEVTMRCQPILGHNTVFWYRQTMMQGLELLAYFRNRAPLDDSGMPKDRFSAEMPDATLATLKIQPSEPRDSAVYFCASGSGRGTEAFFGQGTRLTVV.

V and J are TRBV18 and TRBJ2-4; D perhaps matches TRBD1 (6 bases). The CDR3 loop spans 15 amino acids. CDR1 and CDR2 from the germline V gene are KGHSH and LQKENI. V was trimmed by 6 bases and J by 1 base, leaving 13 bases between them. CDR3 DNA sequence: TGTGCCAGCTCCTTGGGGGCCGCGGCCAAAAACATTCAGTACTTC. This translates into CASSLGAAAKNIQYF.

Only a few counts were recorded for this clone. V gene TRBV7-8 combines with J gene TRBJ1-5, with TRBD1 matching over 8 bases. CDR1 and CDR2 (germline): SGHVS, FQNEAQ. J gave up 4 bases and V 8 bases, and 7 bases lay outside the gene matches. The CDR3 is 14 amino acids. CDR3 nucleotides: TGTGCCAGCGGAGGACAGGGTAGAAATCAGCCCCAGCATTTT. It is translated as CASGGQGRNQPQHF.

V gene TRBV5-1 combines with J gene TRBJ2-2, with TRBD1 identical over 8 bases. Per the germline V gene, CDR1 is SGHRS and CDR2 is YFSETQ. This CDR3 has 15 amino acids. V was pared by 3 bases and J by 1 base, with 2 bases of the junction left unmatched. The CDR3 DNA reads TGCGCCAGCAGCTGGACAGGGCTGAACACCGGGGAGCTGTTTTTT. Encoded protein: CASSWTGLNTGELFF. The entire variable domain, with the rest obtained from reference TRBV5-1 and TRBJ2-2, is as follows: KAGVTQTPRYLIKTRGQQVTLSCSPISGHRSVSWYQQTPGQGLQFLFEYFSETQRNKGNFPGRFSGRQFSNSRSEMNVSTLELGDSALYLCASSWTGLNTGELFFGEGSRLTVL.

The V gene is TRBV11-3, the J gene TRBJ1-1; no firm D call. The CDR3 consists of 13 residues. Per the germline V gene, CDR1 is SGHNT and CDR2 is YENEEA. V was trimmed by 0 bases and J by 6 bases, leaving 8 bases between them. This CDR3 is CASSLDQLSEAFF. Written as DNA, the CDR3 is TGTGCCAGCAGCTTAGATCAGTTATCTGAAGCTTTCTTT.

The V and J genes are TRBV9 and TRBJ2-2, with D possibly being TRBD2 (5 bases). The CDR3 loop spans 14 amino acids. Germline CDR1 is SGDLS and CDR2 is YYNGEE. The ends were cut back, 0 bases at V and 5 bases at J, with 8 bases in the middle. The CDR3 loop reads CASSVVGGTGELFF. The CDR3 nucleotides are TGTGCCAGCAGCGTAGTGGGCGGGACCGGGGAGCTGTTTTTT.

This chain links TRBV5-1 with TRBJ1-1, with a weak D call TRBD1 (6 bases). CDR1 is SGHRS, CDR2 YFSETQ, per germline. Trimming took off 7 bases at V and 5 bases at J, with 18 bases between the two ends. CDR3 length: 14 amino acids. CDR3 loop: CASSDQGRGTEAFF. In DNA form, the CDR3 reads TGCGCCAGCTCGGACCAGGGGAGGGGGACTGAAGCTTTCTTT.

The chain recombines TRBV29-1 with TRBJ1-1; D gene uncertain. The CDR3 is 14 amino acids. The V gene's germline CDR1 is SQVTM and CDR2 ANQGSEA. The V gene lost 1 base and the J gene lost 1 base, with 10 bases spanning the gap. CDR3 loop: CSVEGRHQNTEAFF. CDR3 bases: TGCAGCGTTGAAGGTCGACACCAGAACACTGAAGCTTTCTTT.

This sequence joins TRBV3-1 (or the pseudogene TRBV3-2) and TRBJ2-7, with 13 positions matching TRBD2. Germline V lookup: CDR1 LGHDT, CDR2 YNNKEL (reference sequence). The CDR3 spans 14 residues. Losses at the gene ends were 3 bases for V and 6 bases for J; bases not matched to a gene: 2. Written as DNA, the CDR3 is TGTGCCAGCAGCCAGGGACTAGCGGGAAGCGAGCAGTACTTC. Protein product: CASSQGLAGSEQYF.

J is TRBJ1-1 and V is TRBV5-1; possible D gene TRBD1, 5 bases. CDR1 SGHRS and CDR2 YFSETQ come from the germline V gene. The CDR3 has 14 amino acids. With 4 bases removed from V and 1 base from J, the gap between germline ends came to 11 bases. Here the CDR3 reads CASSTATANTEAFF. The CDR3 DNA follows: TGCGCCAGCAGCACAGCGACAGCGAACACTGAAGCTTTCTTT.

This clone has a handful of counts. This rearrangement joins TRBV7-2 to TRBJ2-2; 7 positions agree with TRBD2. This CDR3 is 17 amino acids long. Trimming at V came to 1 base and at J to 1 base, leaving 6 bases not matched to a gene. Looked up from germline, CDR1 is SGHTA and CDR2 is FQGNSA. Here the CDR3 reads CASSLVAGPLNTGELFF. The DNA of the CDR3 is TGTGCCAGCAGCTTAGTAGCGGGCCCGCTGAACACCGGGGAGCTGTTTTTT.

This chain joins TRBV7-2 and TRBJ2-1, with D maybe TRBD2 (6 bases). Germline assignment: CDR1 SGHTA and CDR2 FQGNSA. The V end was cut by 2 bases, the J end by 4 bases, with 12 bases between. The CDR3 is made up of 15 amino acids. Here the CDR3 reads CASSLKFGGYNEQFF. DNA for the CDR3: TGTGCCAGCAGCTTAAAGTTCGGGGGATACAATGAGCAGTTCTTC.

The V call is TRBV5-1, the J call TRBJ1-4; D might be TRBD1 (5 bases). Per germline, CDR1 SGHRS and CDR2 YFSETQ. This CDR3 is built from 15 residues. V lost 1 base and J 7 bases, leaving 14 bases between the germline ends. The CDR3 DNA follows: TGCGCCAGCAGCTTGTGGGCCAGGGAGGGTGAAAAACTGTTTTTT. It codes for CASSLWAREGEKLFF.

V gene TRBV28 combines with J gene TRBJ2-1; 11 positions match TRBD2. CDR3 length: 15 residues. Germline values: CDR1 MDHEN, CDR2 SYDVKM. V was clipped by 3 bases and J by 8 bases; unmatched bases: 6. The CDR3 loop reads CASSFGTSGTDEQFF. DNA for the CDR3: TGTGCCAGCAGTTTTGGGACTAGCGGCACGGATGAGCAGTTCTTC.

The CDR3 bases are TGTGCCAGCAGCCCTTGGACCGGGACAGGGATGACAGATACGCAGTATTTT. This translates into CASSPWTGTGMTDTQYF. The gene calls are TRBV14 and TRBJ2-3; 9 bases are a match to TRBD1. The V and J ends lost 4 bases and 3 bases, in that order; junction bases with no gene match: 11. Germline V lookup: CDR1 SGHDN, CDR2 FVKESK. The CDR3 consists of 17 residues.

The V call is TRBV18, the J call TRBJ1-2, with a weak D call TRBD1 (5 bases). The CDR3 covers 14 residues. The V end was cut by 3 bases, the J end by 9 bases, with 17 bases between. Germline assignment: CDR1 KGHSH and CDR2 LQKENI. The CDR3 region has the DNA TGTGCCAGCTCACCCCGAAGGGACTCGGGGAGCTACACCTTC. As protein: CASSPRRDSGSYTF.

Turning to this clone: Possible read error: a much larger clone is one base away. The V and J genes are TRBV7-7 and TRBJ2-1; TRBD1 agrees at 8 bases. Germline-derived CDR1 and CDR2 are SSHAT and FNYEAQ (reference sequence). This CDR3 contains 14 residues. V shed 5 bases, J shed 2 bases, and the junction held 2 bases outside the gene matches. This CDR3 reads CASSLQGAYNEQFF. In DNA form, the CDR3 reads TGTGCCAGCAGCCTACAGGGGGCCTACAATGAGCAGTTCTTC. The full variable domain, completed using reference TRBV7-7 and TRBJ2-1, is GAGVSQSPRYKVTKRGQDVTLRCDPISSHATLYWYQQALGQGPEFLTYFNYEAQPDKSGLPSDRFSAERPEGSISTLTIQRTEQRDSAMYRCASSLQGAYNEQFFGPGTRLTVL.

This chain joins TRBV5-4 and TRBJ1-6; 9 bases are a match to TRBD1. The V and J ends lost 1 base and 7 bases, in that order; junction bases with no gene match: 12. This CDR3 contains 18 residues. The germline gives CDR1 SGHNT, CDR2 YYREEE (reference sequence). DNA for the CDR3: TGTGCCAGCAGCTTGCCGGGACAGGGAACAGTGGGGAATTCACCCCTCCACTTT. Its protein is CASSLPGQGTVGNSPLHF.

The chain links TRBV5-1 to TRBJ1-1; TRBD1 might be the D (6 bases). Trimming removed 0 bases from V and 4 bases from J, with 10 bases in between. In germline, CDR1 is SGHRS, CDR2 YFSETQ. CDR3 length equals 14 residues. The CDR3 bases are TGCGCCAGCAGCTTGGCGGTAGGGGGCACTGAAGCTTTCTTT. Residues: CASSLAVGGTEAFF.

CDR3: CASNSLIQGVGTEAFF. CDR3 in DNA: TGTGCCAGCAACTCCCTAATCCAGGGGGTCGGCACTGAAGCTTTCTTT. This chain uses TRBV28 with TRBJ1-1, with TRBD1 matching over 7 bases. V was clipped by 7 bases and J by 4 bases; unmatched bases: 15. The CDR3 runs to 16 residues. Per germline, CDR1 MDHEN and CDR2 SYDVKM.

CDR3 protein: CASSLVAGGNFYEQYF. The CDR3 coding sequence is TGTGCCAGCAGCTTAGTTGCGGGAGGGAACTTCTACGAGCAGTACTTC. The rearrangement links TRBV7-2 to TRBJ2-7; 9 bases are a match to TRBD2. The V gene's germline CDR1 is SGHTA and CDR2 FQGNSA. This CDR3 is built from 16 residues. Losses at the gene ends were 1 base for V and 3 bases for J; bases not matched to a gene: 7.

The chain carries TRBV28 and TRBJ1-1; D gene uncertain. Germline V lookup: CDR1 MDHEN, CDR2 SYDVKM. CDR3 length: 14 residues. Trimming removed 1 base from V and 10 bases from J, with 16 bases in between. CDR3: CASSLYGREGRAFF. In DNA form, the CDR3 reads TGTGCCAGCAGTTTATACGGGAGGGAAGGGCGAGCTTTCTTT.

This chain joins TRBV21-1 and TRBJ2-7; TRBD1 reflects the table's D call only, with no check against the DNA. TRBV21-1 is a listed pseudogene. The CDR3 contains 16 residues. The CDR3 DNA is TGTGCCAGCAGCAAATCAGCGACAGGGGGCGGCTACGAGCAGTACTTC. Translating it yields CASSKSATGGGYEQYF.

This clone was detected only once. The chain carries TRBV9 and TRBJ1-3, with D maybe TRBD1 (6 bases). The CDR3 has 14 amino acids. CDR1 SGDLS and CDR2 YYNGEE come from the germline V gene. Trimming cost V 4 bases and J 2 bases, with 10 bases left between them. The DNA of the CDR3 is TGTGCCAGCAGCCGGGGGGCGACTGGAAACACCATATATTTT. It is translated as CASSRGATGNTIYF.